These 28 T cell receptor beta chains were sequenced from one sample in a study of post-analysis software for immune sequencing data. Broader study findings: Patients used roughly five TRBV segments, including TRBV5-6, TRBV5-1 and TRBV20-1, more often than controls.

These TCRs' antigens remain unknown. Libraries were made from TCR beta cDNA, and they carried unique molecular identifiers. MiXCR, applied by TCRdb to the PCR reads, yields one record per CDR3 protein. The sample records almost 700,000 distinct CDR3 sequences, roughly three fifths being singletons. Material for sequencing was blood. The receptors shown here come from a girl aged 2-10 years with multiple sclerosis.

The rearrangement links TRBV12-3 or TRBV12-4 to TRBJ1-1; perhaps TRBD1 as D (5 bases). There are 13 residues in the CDR3. Trimming left V 0 bases short and J 12 bases short, with 14 bases between. CDR3 loop: CASSLALGGQPFF. The CDR3 DNA reads TGTGCCAGCAGTTTAGCGCTCGGGGGTCAACCTTTCTTT.

The chain uses TRBV12-3 or TRBV12-4 and TRBJ1-5, with 11 bases fitting TRBD1. Losses at the gene ends were 5 bases for V and 4 bases for J; bases not matched to a gene: 7. The CDR3 sequence is 16 residues long. The CDR3: CASSRTGTGGNQPQHF. The CDR3 DNA reads TGTGCCAGCAGTCGAACCGGGACAGGGGGGAATCAGCCCCAGCATTTT.

The chain joins TRBV3-1 to TRBJ2-1; tentatively, D is TRBD1 or TRBD2 (5 bases each). The CDR3 has 12 residues. Germline CDR1 reads LGHDT; CDR2 reads YNNKEL (reference sequence). V was pared by 3 bases and J by 15 bases, with 15 bases between. CDR3 in amino acids: CASSHGDRGTFF. The CDR3, as DNA: TGTGCCAGCAGCCACGGGGACCGAGGAACGTTCTTC.

This clonotype appeared a few times. One end of the junction is discordant with germline, which a read error may explain. The rearrangement links TRBV7-7 to TRBJ2-5; D possibly corresponds to TRBD1 (7 bases). Germline CDR1 SSHAT, CDR2 FNYEAQ (reference sequence). CDR3 length: 16 amino acids. CDR3 bases: TGTGCTAGCAGCTTAGCCCCCGGCAGGGGGGAAGAGACCCAGTACTTC. Protein sequence: CASSLAPGRGEETQYF.

This clonotype has just a few counts. This sequence joins TRBV12-3 or TRBV12-4 and TRBJ2-1; D not resolved. Trimming stripped 5 bases from V and 9 bases from J, with 14 bases between. The CDR3 covers 13 residues. The CDR3 nucleotides read TGTGCCAGCAGTCCATTCGGGTCGGCTGAGCAGTTCTTC. This translates into CASSPFGSAEQFF.

The chain links TRBV10-3 to TRBJ2-3; D is perhaps TRBD2 (5 bases). The CDR3 consists of 15 residues. V gave up 8 bases and J gave up 4 bases, with 19 bases separating them. CDR1 is ENHRY, CDR2 SYGVKD, per germline. CDR3 in DNA: TGTGCCATCGGCGCCCGACTAAATCGGGCAGATACGCAGTATTTT. Translated, it gives CAIGARLNRADTQYF.

This chain connects TRBV2 to TRBJ1-2, with D possibly TRBD1 on 6 matching bases. Trimming stripped 6 bases from V and 8 bases from J, with 22 bases between. Germline CDR1 is SNHLY and CDR2 is FYNNEI. The CDR3 runs 15 residues. CDR3 residues: CASRRGDTGSRGYTF. Written as DNA, the CDR3 is TGTGCCAGCAGGAGGGGGGATACAGGGTCGCGAGGCTACACCTTC.

This clonotype appeared a few times. This rearrangement joins TRBV20-1 to TRBJ2-1; 8 nucleotides line up with TRBD2. The V and J ends lost 5 bases and 2 bases, in that order; junction bases with no gene match: 8. Germline lookup yields CDR1 DFQATT and CDR2 SNEGSKA (reference sequence). This CDR3 region has 15 residues. The CDR3 DNA is TGCAGTGCTGGCATACTAGCGGTTACCTACAATGAGCAGTTCTTC. Residues: CSAGILAVTYNEQFF.

This clonotype has just a few counts. The chain employs TRBV6-5 and TRBJ2-3, with 12 bases identical to TRBD2. Trimming at V came to 4 bases and at J to 4 bases, leaving 12 bases not matched to a gene. The CDR3 totals 18 residues. CDR1 MNHEY and CDR2 SVGAGI come from the germline V gene. This CDR3 reads CASSSTSGSWFGPDTQYF. The CDR3 nucleotides are TGTGCCAGCAGTTCGACTAGCGGGAGTTGGTTTGGGCCAGATACGCAGTATTTT.

This clonotype was found a few times. The gene calls are TRBV10-1 and TRBJ2-4; 7 bases map to TRBD1. V lost 2 bases and J lost 8; bases outside the gene matches: 6. The CDR3 length is 14 residues. CDR1 and CDR2 from the germline V gene are WNHNN and SYGVQD (reference sequence). The CDR3 nucleotides read TGCGCCAGCAGTGAGATCCGGGACAGTGACATTCAGTACTTC. This codes for CASSEIRDSDIQYF.

The rearrangement uses TRBV12-3 or TRBV12-4 and TRBJ1-2, with D possibly being TRBD1 (6 bases). The CDR3 consists of 13 residues. V was trimmed by 11 bases and J by 8 bases, leaving 21 bases between them. The CDR3 protein is CAGVWGPGGGYTF. Here the CDR3 DNA reads TGTGCCGGGGTCTGGGGGCCCGGGGGAGGCTACACCTTC.

This clonotype was found a few times. The chain is built from TRBV15 and TRBJ2-1; 7 bases are a match to TRBD1. Germline values: CDR1 LNHNV, CDR2 YYDKDF (reference sequence). This CDR3 is 13 amino acids long. Germline trimming cut 1 base from V and 6 bases from J; bases unmatched to any gene: 0. CDR3 loop: CATSRGDSNEQFF. The CDR3 nucleotides read TGTGCCACCAGCAGAGGGGACAGCAATGAGCAGTTCTTC.

The chain joins TRBV12-3 or TRBV12-4 to TRBJ2-2; D not certain. The V end was cut by 5 bases, the J end by 4 bases, with 11 bases between. The CDR3 consists of 14 residues. In DNA form, the CDR3 reads TGTGCCAGCAGTGACTTGAATCCCACCGGGGAGCTGTTTTTT. Amino acid sequence: CASSDLNPTGELFF.

This clonotype was seen once. This sequence joins TRBV7-9 and TRBJ2-1; TRBD2 matches at 9 bases. The junction had 7 bases not matched to a gene; V was cut back by 1 base and J by 6 bases. This CDR3 contains 16 residues. In germline, CDR1 is SEHNR, CDR2 FQNEAQ (reference sequence). The DNA for the CDR3 is TGTGCCAGCAGCTTAGTCAGGCGGGAGGGATCCAATGAGCAGTTCTTC. Its protein is CASSLVRREGSNEQFF.

The chain is built from TRBV5-5 and TRBJ1-2, with a weak D call TRBD1 (5 bases). The CDR3 contains 16 residues. CDR1 and CDR2 from the germline V gene are SGHKS and YYEKEE (reference sequence). Trimming took off 2 bases at V and 2 bases at J, with 16 bases between the two ends. CDR3 protein: CASSFYPGHKNYGYTF. In DNA, the CDR3 is TGTGCCAGCAGCTTTTATCCGGGGCACAAAAACTATGGCTACACCTTC.

The chain combines TRBV20-1 with TRBJ2-5; D call uncertain. Trimming removed 2 bases at V and 1 base at J, with 11 bases between. CDR3 length: 14 amino acids. Germline V gene data show CDR1 as DFQATT and CDR2 as SNEGSKA (reference sequence). The CDR3 here is CSARKAETQETQYF. The CDR3 coding sequence is TGCAGTGCTAGAAAGGCTGAAACCCAAGAGACCCAGTACTTC.

The chain joins TRBV20-1 to TRBJ2-4; D is undetermined. The CDR3 sequence is 12 residues long. The germline V gene has CDR1 DFQATT and CDR2 SNEGSKA (reference sequence). Trimming stripped 2 bases from V and 11 bases from J, with 13 bases between. CDR3 sequence (DNA): TGCAGTGCTAGACCCTCTCTAGATTTTCAGTACTTC. Its translation: CSARPSLDFQYF.

The rearrangement links TRBV7-9 to TRBJ1-1; D not resolved. Germline V gene data show CDR1 as SEHNR and CDR2 as FQNEAQ (reference sequence). With 4 bases removed from V and 2 bases from J, the gap between germline ends came to 5 bases. CDR3 length: 12 amino acids. CDR3 protein: CASSYDNTEAFF. In DNA form, the CDR3 reads TGTGCCAGCAGCTACGACAACACTGAAGCTTTCTTT. The full variable domain, completed using reference TRBV7-9 and TRBJ1-1, is DTGVSQNPRHKITKRGQNVTFRCDPISEHNRLYWYRQTLGQGPEFLTYFQNEAQLEKSRLLSDRFSAERPKGSFSTLEIQRTEQGDSAMYLCASSYDNTEAFFGQGTRLTVV.

The chain carries TRBV4-3 and TRBJ2-3; tentative D call: TRBD2 (6 bases). V was cut by 3 bases and J by 0 bases, with 10 bases left in between. The CDR3 loop spans 15 amino acids. Germline V lookup: CDR1 LGHNA, CDR2 YSLEER. CDR3 region: CASSQGGISTDTQYF. In nucleotides, the CDR3 is TGCGCCAGCAGCCAGGGCGGGATTAGCACAGATACGCAGTATTTT.

This clonotype was observed a few times. As DNA, the CDR3 is TGCAGCGTTGAAATATCCGGGGAGCAGTACTTC. Translation: CSVEISGEQYF. V usage is TRBV29-1 and J usage is TRBJ2-7, with D uncertain. This CDR3 is built from 11 residues. Between the trimmed V and J ends, which lost 2 bases and 7 bases, there was a span of 9 bases. Per the germline V gene, CDR1 is SQVTM and CDR2 is ANQGSEA.

The chain is built from TRBV7-2 and TRBJ1-2, with TRBD1 as a possible D gene (5 bases). This CDR3 is built from 14 residues. V lost 7 bases and J 5 bases, leaving 17 bases between the germline ends. CDR1 and CDR2 (germline): SGHTA, FQGNSA. Here the CDR3 DNA reads TGTGCCAGCACCCCCACTAGGGGCGGGTATGGCTACACCTTC. Its protein is CASTPTRGGYGYTF.

This chain uses TRBV6-2 or TRBV6-3 with TRBJ1-1; D is undetermined. CDR1 and CDR2 (germline): MNHEY, SVGEGT. The CDR3 length is 12 residues. V gave up 5 bases and J gave up 1 base, with 5 bases separating them. CDR3 sequence: CASSRRNTEAFF. The DNA for the CDR3 is TGTGCCAGCAGTCGCCGGAACACTGAAGCTTTCTTT.

J is TRBJ2-4 and V is TRBV7-9; D gene unclear. Germline CDR1 SEHNR, CDR2 FQNEAQ (reference sequence). V lost 10 bases and J 0 bases, leaving 19 bases between the germline ends. This CDR3 comprises 16 residues. CDR3 sequence reads: CATLRDALIAKNIQYF. As DNA, the CDR3 is TGTGCCACTCTCCGAGACGCCCTTATAGCCAAAAACATTCAGTACTTC.

This clonotype was observed a handful of times. The CDR3 loop is CASSQSGTMNTEAFF. CDR3 DNA sequence: TGCGCCAGCAGCCAATCGGGAACTATGAACACTGAAGCTTTCTTT. The V and J genes are TRBV4-3 and TRBJ1-1; no clear D. The V and J ends lost 2 bases and 0 bases respectively, with 10 bases between them. The CDR3 length is 15 residues. Per germline, CDR1 LGHNA and CDR2 YSLEER.

The V gene is TRBV27, the J gene TRBJ2-1; 10 bases map to TRBD2. This CDR3 comprises 17 residues. The germline V gene has CDR1 MNHEY and CDR2 SMNVEV (reference sequence). V dropped 6 bases and J dropped 8; count of bases not matched to a gene: 16. CDR3 loop: CASSLLRASGSFYEQFF. In DNA form, the CDR3 reads TGTGCCAGCAGCCTGTTACGGGCTAGCGGGAGCTTCTATGAGCAGTTCTTC.

The rearrangement links TRBV12-3 or TRBV12-4 to TRBJ2-7; TRBD1 agrees at 7 bases. Losses at the gene ends were 4 bases for V and 8 bases for J; bases not matched to a gene: 8. The CDR3 has 13 amino acids. This chain's CDR3 is CASSSQTGIQQYF. CDR3 bases: TGTGCCAGCAGTTCGCAGACAGGGATCCAGCAGTACTTC.

V and J are TRBV4-2 and TRBJ2-7; D could derive from TRBD1 or TRBD2 (5 bases each). V shed 1 base and J shed 6 bases, with 22 bases lying between them. This CDR3 is 17 amino acids long. Per germline, CDR1 LGHNA and CDR2 YNFKEQ. Here the CDR3 reads CASSQVVPGPEAVEQYF. In DNA, the CDR3 is TGTGCCAGCAGCCAAGTAGTTCCGGGACCCGAAGCAGTCGAGCAGTACTTC.

V is TRBV28 and J is TRBJ2-5, with TRBD1 matching over 7 bases. The J call is doubtful: the DNA matches TRBJ2-7 better. The CDR3 contains 16 residues. Germline V gene sequence: CDR1 MDHEN, CDR2 SYDVKM. In DNA, the CDR3 is TGTGCCAGCAGTTTTGTCGACTGGGACAGACCCTACGAGCAGTACTTC. It encodes CASSFVDWDRPYEQYF.